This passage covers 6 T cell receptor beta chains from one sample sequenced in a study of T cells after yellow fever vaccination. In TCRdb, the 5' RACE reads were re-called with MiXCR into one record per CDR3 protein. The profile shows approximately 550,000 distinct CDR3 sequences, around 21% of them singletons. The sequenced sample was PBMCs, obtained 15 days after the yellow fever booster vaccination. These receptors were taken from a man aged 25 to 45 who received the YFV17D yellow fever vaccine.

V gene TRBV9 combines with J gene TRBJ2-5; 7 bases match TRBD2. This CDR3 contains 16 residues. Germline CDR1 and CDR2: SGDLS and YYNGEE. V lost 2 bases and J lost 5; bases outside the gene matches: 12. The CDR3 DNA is TGTGCCAGCAGCGTTCTGAGCGGGGCTAAAAGGGAGACCCAGTACTTC. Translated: CASSVLSGAKRETQYF.

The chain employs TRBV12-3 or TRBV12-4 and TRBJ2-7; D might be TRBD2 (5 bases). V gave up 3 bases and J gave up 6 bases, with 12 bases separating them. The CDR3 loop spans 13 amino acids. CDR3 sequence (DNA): TGTGCCAGCAGTTTCCGGCTAGCTTTCGAGCAGTACTTC. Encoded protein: CASSFRLAFEQYF.

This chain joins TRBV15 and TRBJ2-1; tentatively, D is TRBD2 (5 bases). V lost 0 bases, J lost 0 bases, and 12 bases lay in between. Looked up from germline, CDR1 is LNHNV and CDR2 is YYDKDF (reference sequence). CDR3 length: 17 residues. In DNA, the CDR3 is TGTGCCACCAGCAGAGATTTGGGGAGTCGCTCCTACAATGAGCAGTTCTTC. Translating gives CATSRDLGSRSYNEQFF.

In DNA, the CDR3 is TGTGCCAGCAGCCCGCGAGGACAGGGCTCCATAGGTGAAAAACTGTTTTTT. Translation gives CASSPRGQGSIGEKLFF. This chain connects TRBV12-3 or TRBV12-4 to TRBJ1-4, with 8 bases that match TRBD1. The CDR3 runs to 17 residues. With 6 bases clipped from V and 7 bases from J, the junction kept 16 bases outside the gene matches.

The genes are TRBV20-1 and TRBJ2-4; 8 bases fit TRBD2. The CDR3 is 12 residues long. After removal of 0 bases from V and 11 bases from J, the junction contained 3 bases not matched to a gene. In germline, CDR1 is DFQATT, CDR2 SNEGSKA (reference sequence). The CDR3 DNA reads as TGCAGTGCTAGAGATATGGGACTAGTTCAGTACTTC. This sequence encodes CSARDMGLVQYF.

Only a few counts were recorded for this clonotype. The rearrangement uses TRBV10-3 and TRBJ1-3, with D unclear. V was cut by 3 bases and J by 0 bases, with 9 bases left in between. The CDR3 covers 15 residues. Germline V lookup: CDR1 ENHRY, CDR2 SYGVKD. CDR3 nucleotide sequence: TGTGCCATCAGTGATGGGGAACTCTCTGGAAACACCATATATTTT. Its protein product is CAISDGELSGNTIYF.